These T cell receptor beta chains were read from a single sample in a study of T cell responses to AZD1222 COVID-19 vaccine. The data were produced by immunoSEQ multiplex PCR, yet TCRdb's version contains in-frame clones alone and is incomplete. The sample records 150,000 to 200,000 clones, 92% being singletons. Sequenced here: peripheral blood, sampled 28 days after the second AZD1222 dose. These receptor sequences come from an adult who received the AZD1222 COVID-19 vaccine. Both conserved end residues are part of each CDR3.

v_call cdr3_aa
TRBV3-1/TRBV3-2 CASSPPGGFEAFF
TRBV18 CASSPAGSSNQPQHF
TRBV21-1 CASSKARGSGELFF
TRBV7-9 CASSLYTGGQETQYF
TRBV29-1 CSVSGREGANTEAFF
TRBV5-1 CASSQLGGSNEKLFF
TRBV11-3 CASSSGGTEAFF
TRBV6-6 CASSYGTGPSSPLHF
TRBV4-1 CASRRQPGRTGDTEAFF
TRBV27 CASSLRGFNTEAFF
TRBV30 CAWTPGGADARIIYGYTF
TRBV3-1/TRBV3-2 CASSQGQGNNSPLHF
TRBV7-8 CASSLTPQGTFF
TRBV5-1 CASTEGYEQYF
TRBV19 CASSQLPGSQPQHF
TRBV27 CASSLGTGYEQYF
TRBV9 CASSVGPWVGLQETQYF
TRBV6-6 CASSYSGQTWWTEAFF
TRBV4-3 CASSQDLRHSSGNTIYF
TRBV27 CASSPAGQGFHEQYF
TRBV30 CAWSGPRGEQFF
TRBV21-1 CASSKEMEGEILTNSPLHF
TRBV7-9 CASSSLKWAPTEAFF
TRBV18 CASSITGRDTEAFF
TRBV12-5 CASGLAPAAYEQYF
TRBV29-1 CSVEVKGRSYEQYF
TRBV20-1 CSARTPGEQYF
TRBV3-1/TRBV3-2 CASSQVGGGTEAFF
TRBV10-3 CAISAGTFEQFF